The next 26 T cell receptor beta chains were all read from a single sample in a study of regulatory and conventional T cells in RAG deficiency. Blood CD4+ CD25-high CD127-low regulatory T cells supplied the genomic DNA template. Repertoires were generated with immunoSEQ multiplex PCR, while TCRdb's copy carries only in-frame clones and drops some. Altogether about 20,000 clones are present, roughly 89% being singletons, with the ten largest covering 1.4% to 1.5%. The sample also formed part of further work on regulatory T cells. Per that paper: The PCR used 52 TRBV and 13 TRBJ primers.

The sample consisted of Tregs sorted from blood. The receptors come from a human donor in good health.

This chain connects TRBV10-1 to TRBJ2-3; 8 bases agree with TRBD2. The CDR3 loop spans 16 amino acids. Trimming at V came to 2 bases and at J to 6 bases, leaving 10 bases not matched to a gene. The V gene's germline CDR1 is WNHNN and CDR2 SYGVQD (reference sequence). The CDR3 here is CASSEQPGLGADTQYF. The DNA of the CDR3 is TGCGCCAGCAGTGAGCAACCGGGACTAGGTGCGGATACGCAGTATTTT.

The J gene is TRBJ1-1, the V gene TRBV7-8, with 10 bases lining up with TRBD1. In germline, CDR1 is SGHVS, CDR2 FQNEAQ. This CDR3 spans 16 amino acids. The junction had 4 bases not matched to a gene; V was cut back by 2 bases and J by 1 base. The CDR3 here is CASSLRDRGSNTEAFF. The CDR3 DNA sequence: TGTGCCAGCAGCTTAAGGGACAGGGGATCGAACACTGAAGCTTTCTTT.

The chain links TRBV10-3 to TRBJ2-1, with D perhaps matching TRBD1 or TRBD2 (6 bases each). The V end was cut by 7 bases, the J end by 3 bases, with 13 bases between. The CDR3 has 14 amino acids. The V gene's germline CDR1 is ENHRY and CDR2 SYGVKD. CDR3 protein: CAINGGSGYNEQFF. CDR3 DNA: TGTGCCATCAACGGGGGCTCCGGCTACAATGAGCAGTTCTTC.

This clone came up once. The J gene is TRBJ1-5, the V gene TRBV27; D remains ambiguous. The germline V gene has CDR1 MNHEY and CDR2 SMNVEV (reference sequence). The CDR3 has 17 residues. V was trimmed by 6 bases and J by 1 base, leaving 19 bases between them. CDR3 DNA sequence: TGTGCCAGCAGCCCCACCGGACCACACACAAGCAATCAGCCCCAGCATTTT. Its protein product is CASSPTGPHTSNQPQHF.

This clone was detected once. The chain recombines TRBV5-4 with TRBJ2-6; no reliable D call. The V gene's germline CDR1 is SGHNT and CDR2 YYREEE (reference sequence). This CDR3 contains 18 residues. V lost 7 bases and J lost 5, with 25 bases in between. The CDR3 loop is CASGLRVPDKSRANVLTF. CDR3 coding DNA: TGTGCCAGCGGGTTACGCGTACCAGACAAAAGTCGGGCCAACGTCCTGACTTTC.

This chain connects TRBV7-9 to TRBJ2-1; TRBD1 matches 10 bases. This CDR3 is 17 amino acids long. Germline trimming cut 10 bases from V and 4 bases from J; bases unmatched to any gene: 16. Looked up from germline, CDR1 is SEHNR and CDR2 is FQNEAQ (reference sequence). The CDR3 DNA reads TGTGCCATCCACGGGGGACAGGGGCCCCCAGAGTACAATGAGCAGTTCTTC. This translates into CAIHGGQGPPEYNEQFF.

This sequence joins TRBV19 and TRBJ1-5; no definite D call. V lost 7 bases, J lost 2 bases, and 18 bases lay in between. The CDR3 is 16 amino acids. The germline CDR1 and CDR2 sequences are LNHDA and SQIVND (reference sequence). The CDR3 DNA reads as TGTGCCAGTACCCCGCCCGCCGGGTTCGGCAATCAGCCCCAGCATTTT. Residues: CASTPPAGFGNQPQHF.

Here the CDR3 reads CASSTNRDPTYNEQFF. As DNA, the CDR3 is TGTGCCAGTAGTACGAACCGGGACCCCACCTACAATGAGCAGTTCTTC. The chain links TRBV19 to TRBJ2-1; D is perhaps TRBD1 or TRBD2 (5 bases each). This CDR3 comprises 16 residues. The germline V and J ends were trimmed by 4 bases and 2 bases, with 15 bases remaining between them. Germline V CDR1 and CDR2: LNHDA, SQIVND (reference sequence).

The CDR3 nucleotides read TGTGCCAGCAGCCACGTCAGAGTCGGGGAGCTGTTTTTT. Translation: CASSHVRVGELFF. The chain couples TRBV11-2 to TRBJ2-2; D not resolved. V lost 5 bases and J 7 bases, leaving 11 bases between the germline ends. The CDR3 runs 13 residues. Germline V lookup: CDR1 SGHAT, CDR2 FQNNGV. Supplemented by reference TRBV11-2 and TRBJ2-2, the full variable domain reads EAGVAQSPRYKIIEKRQSVAFWCNPISGHATLYWYQQILGQGPKLLIQFQNNGVVDDSQLPKDRFSAERLKGVDSTLKIQPAKLEDSAVYLCASSHVRVGELFFGEGSRLTVL.

J is TRBJ2-1 and V is TRBV30; 9 nucleotides line up with TRBD2. V trimming: 2 bases; J trimming: 4 bases; junction bases outside the gene matches: 6. The length of the CDR3 is 15 residues. CDR1 and CDR2 (germline): GTSNPN, SVGIG (reference sequence). The CDR3 loop is CAWSWASGMYNEQFF. The CDR3 nucleotides are TGTGCCTGGAGTTGGGCTAGCGGGATGTACAATGAGCAGTTCTTC.

The chain links TRBV6-1 to TRBJ2-7, with D possibly TRBD2 on 5 matching bases. Trimming left V 6 bases short and J 3 bases short, with 9 bases between. There are 12 residues in the CDR3. Germline CDR1 and CDR2: MNHNS and SASEGT. In DNA form, the CDR3 reads TGTGCCAGCAGGGAGGACTTCTACGAGCAGTACTTC. This codes for CASREDFYEQYF.

V is TRBV5-1 and J is TRBJ2-7; 7 bases fit TRBD2. Germline CDR1 is SGHRS and CDR2 is YFSETQ. The CDR3 loop spans 16 amino acids. V dropped 6 bases and J dropped 0; count of bases not matched to a gene: 12. CDR3 DNA sequence: TGCGCCAGCACTCGGCTAGCGGACTCCTCCTCCTACGAGCAGTACTTC. It is translated as CASTRLADSSSYEQYF.

The chain combines TRBV15 with TRBJ1-5; TRBD1 might be the D (6 bases). Germline V CDR1 and CDR2: LNHNV, YYDKDF (reference sequence). This CDR3 has 23 amino acids. V shed 0 bases and J shed 0 bases, with 30 bases lying between them. Here the CDR3 reads CATSRDPATGPTVGRSSNQPQHF. As DNA, the CDR3 is TGTGCCACCAGCAGAGATCCGGCGACAGGCCCTACCGTCGGTAGGAGTAGCAATCAGCCCCAGCATTTT.

The V call is TRBV7-9, the J call TRBJ1-1, with TRBD1 matching 7 bases. Per germline, CDR1 SEHNR and CDR2 FQNEAQ (reference sequence). Unmatched junction bases numbered 11, after V lost 2 bases and J lost 8 bases. CDR3 size: 15 residues. CDR3 sequence (DNA): TGTGCCAGCAGCTTACGGCGGGTAGGGGGCGAGGAAGCTTTCTTT. Amino acid sequence: CASSLRRVGGEEAFF.

This clone was seen a single time. The chain couples TRBV5-1 to TRBJ1-2; D might be TRBD1 (5 bases). V was clipped by 7 bases and J by 2 bases, with 18 bases between them. The CDR3 is made up of 15 amino acids. The germline V gene encodes CDR1 SGHRS and CDR2 YFSETQ. The CDR3 loop reads CASRAGGEGNYGYTF. DNA for the CDR3: TGCGCCAGCCGAGCGGGAGGGGAAGGGAACTATGGCTACACCTTC.

The J gene is TRBJ2-5, the V gene TRBV28; TRBD2 aligns across 11 bases. With 6 bases clipped from V and 2 bases from J, the junction kept 5 bases outside the gene matches. Germline loops: CDR1 MDHEN, CDR2 SYDVKM. The CDR3 has 15 amino acids. The CDR3 is CASSPTSGAQETQYF. The DNA for the CDR3 is TGTGCCAGCAGCCCGACTAGCGGGGCTCAAGAGACCCAGTACTTC.

This clone was recorded only once. The chain combines TRBV2 with TRBJ2-2; no reliable D call. Germline V CDR1 and CDR2: SNHLY, FYNNEI. The CDR3 has 14 residues. V lost 7 bases and J lost 2, with 11 bases in between. DNA for the CDR3: TGTGCCAGCACCCCGTTGCTTAACACCGGGGAGCTGTTTTTT. It translates to CASTPLLNTGELFF.

The V gene is TRBV9, the J gene TRBJ1-3; TRBD1 is a possible D gene (6 bases). Germline values: CDR1 SGDLS, CDR2 YYNGEE. The germline V and J ends were trimmed by 6 bases and 3 bases, with 10 bases remaining between them. CDR3 length equals 13 residues. CDR3 loop: CASTRDIGNTIYF. CDR3 nucleotide sequence: TGTGCCAGCACCCGGGACATTGGAAACACCATATATTTT.

This clone occurred a few times. The V and J genes are TRBV7-2 and TRBJ2-3; maybe TRBD2 (6 bases). V lost 0 bases and J 0 bases, leaving 10 bases between the germline ends. Per germline, CDR1 SGHTA and CDR2 FQGNSA. The CDR3 contains 16 residues. In nucleotides, the CDR3 is TGTGCCAGCAGCTTAGCCGCGGGGACCAGCACAGATACGCAGTATTTT. Its protein product is CASSLAAGTSTDTQYF.

As regards this clone: At one boundary the junction diverges from the germline segment, which might be a read error. The gene calls are TRBV18 and TRBJ1-6; TRBD1 might be the D (5 bases). Germline assignment: CDR1 KGHSH and CDR2 LQKENI. CDR3 size: 15 residues. The CDR3 nucleotides are TGTGCCAGCTCACCAGACAGAACAAGGAATTCACTCCTCCACTTT. This gives the protein CASSPDRTRNSLLHF. Using reference TRBV18 and TRBJ1-6 for the parts outside the CDR3, the full variable domain is NAGVMQNPRHLVRRRGQEARLRCSPMKGHSHVYWYRQLPEEGLKFMVYLQKENIIDESGMPKERFSAEFPKEGPSILRIQQVVRGDSAAYFCASSPDRTRNSLLHFGNGTRLTVT.

This chain joins TRBV5-1 and TRBJ1-6, with unresolved D. CDR1 and CDR2 from the germline V gene are SGHRS and YFSETQ. Trimming shortened V by 0 bases and J by 7 bases, and 11 bases separated the two germline ends. This CDR3 has 15 amino acids. The CDR3 nucleotides are TGCGCCAGCAGCTTGGCCAGCGGCTCCAATTCACCCCTCCACTTT. Its protein is CASSLASGSNSPLHF.

The gene calls are TRBV5-1 and TRBJ1-1; D not resolved. CDR1 and CDR2 from the germline V gene are SGHRS and YFSETQ. Trimming pared 1 base from V and 0 bases from J, leaving 10 bases between. The CDR3 runs 15 residues. CDR3 bases: TGCGCCAGCAGCTTGCAGGCAGCACTGAACACTGAAGCTTTCTTT. Protein sequence: CASSLQAALNTEAFF.

The rearrangement joins TRBV2 to TRBJ1-1; the D is unclear. V was clipped by 10 bases and J by 8 bases, with 11 bases between them. Per the germline V gene, CDR1 is SNHLY and CDR2 is FYNNEI. This CDR3 has 10 residues. The CDR3 sequence is CATRVGEAFF. CDR3 DNA sequence: TGTGCCACGCGTGTGGGGGAAGCTTTCTTT.

This sequence joins TRBV14 and TRBJ2-1; a weak D match, TRBD1 (6 bases). Germline V lookup: CDR1 SGHDN, CDR2 FVKESK. The V end was cut by 1 base, the J end by 14 bases, with 15 bases between. The CDR3 contains 13 residues. CDR3: CASSQVLEGEKFF. Here the CDR3 DNA reads TGTGCCAGCAGCCAAGTTCTTGAGGGGGAGAAGTTCTTC.

This clone was counted a single time. V gene TRBV6-4 combines with J gene TRBJ1-5; perhaps TRBD1 as D (6 bases). This CDR3 comprises 15 residues. With 3 bases removed from V and 2 bases from J, the gap between germline ends came to 11 bases. Germline-derived CDR1 and CDR2 are MRHNA and SNTAGT. CDR3 bases: TGTGCCAGCAGTGAGGGCAGGGGAGGCAATCAGCCCCAGCATTTT. Protein product: CASSEGRGGNQPQHF.

The chain employs TRBV29-1 and TRBJ1-5; possible D gene TRBD1, 5 bases. The CDR3 is made up of 13 amino acids. The germline V gene encodes CDR1 SQVTM and CDR2 ANQGSEA. The V end was cut by 4 bases, the J end by 6 bases, with 13 bases between. The CDR3 here is CSVGGIWGQPQHF. In nucleotides, the CDR3 is TGCAGCGTTGGGGGGATATGGGGTCAGCCCCAGCATTTT.